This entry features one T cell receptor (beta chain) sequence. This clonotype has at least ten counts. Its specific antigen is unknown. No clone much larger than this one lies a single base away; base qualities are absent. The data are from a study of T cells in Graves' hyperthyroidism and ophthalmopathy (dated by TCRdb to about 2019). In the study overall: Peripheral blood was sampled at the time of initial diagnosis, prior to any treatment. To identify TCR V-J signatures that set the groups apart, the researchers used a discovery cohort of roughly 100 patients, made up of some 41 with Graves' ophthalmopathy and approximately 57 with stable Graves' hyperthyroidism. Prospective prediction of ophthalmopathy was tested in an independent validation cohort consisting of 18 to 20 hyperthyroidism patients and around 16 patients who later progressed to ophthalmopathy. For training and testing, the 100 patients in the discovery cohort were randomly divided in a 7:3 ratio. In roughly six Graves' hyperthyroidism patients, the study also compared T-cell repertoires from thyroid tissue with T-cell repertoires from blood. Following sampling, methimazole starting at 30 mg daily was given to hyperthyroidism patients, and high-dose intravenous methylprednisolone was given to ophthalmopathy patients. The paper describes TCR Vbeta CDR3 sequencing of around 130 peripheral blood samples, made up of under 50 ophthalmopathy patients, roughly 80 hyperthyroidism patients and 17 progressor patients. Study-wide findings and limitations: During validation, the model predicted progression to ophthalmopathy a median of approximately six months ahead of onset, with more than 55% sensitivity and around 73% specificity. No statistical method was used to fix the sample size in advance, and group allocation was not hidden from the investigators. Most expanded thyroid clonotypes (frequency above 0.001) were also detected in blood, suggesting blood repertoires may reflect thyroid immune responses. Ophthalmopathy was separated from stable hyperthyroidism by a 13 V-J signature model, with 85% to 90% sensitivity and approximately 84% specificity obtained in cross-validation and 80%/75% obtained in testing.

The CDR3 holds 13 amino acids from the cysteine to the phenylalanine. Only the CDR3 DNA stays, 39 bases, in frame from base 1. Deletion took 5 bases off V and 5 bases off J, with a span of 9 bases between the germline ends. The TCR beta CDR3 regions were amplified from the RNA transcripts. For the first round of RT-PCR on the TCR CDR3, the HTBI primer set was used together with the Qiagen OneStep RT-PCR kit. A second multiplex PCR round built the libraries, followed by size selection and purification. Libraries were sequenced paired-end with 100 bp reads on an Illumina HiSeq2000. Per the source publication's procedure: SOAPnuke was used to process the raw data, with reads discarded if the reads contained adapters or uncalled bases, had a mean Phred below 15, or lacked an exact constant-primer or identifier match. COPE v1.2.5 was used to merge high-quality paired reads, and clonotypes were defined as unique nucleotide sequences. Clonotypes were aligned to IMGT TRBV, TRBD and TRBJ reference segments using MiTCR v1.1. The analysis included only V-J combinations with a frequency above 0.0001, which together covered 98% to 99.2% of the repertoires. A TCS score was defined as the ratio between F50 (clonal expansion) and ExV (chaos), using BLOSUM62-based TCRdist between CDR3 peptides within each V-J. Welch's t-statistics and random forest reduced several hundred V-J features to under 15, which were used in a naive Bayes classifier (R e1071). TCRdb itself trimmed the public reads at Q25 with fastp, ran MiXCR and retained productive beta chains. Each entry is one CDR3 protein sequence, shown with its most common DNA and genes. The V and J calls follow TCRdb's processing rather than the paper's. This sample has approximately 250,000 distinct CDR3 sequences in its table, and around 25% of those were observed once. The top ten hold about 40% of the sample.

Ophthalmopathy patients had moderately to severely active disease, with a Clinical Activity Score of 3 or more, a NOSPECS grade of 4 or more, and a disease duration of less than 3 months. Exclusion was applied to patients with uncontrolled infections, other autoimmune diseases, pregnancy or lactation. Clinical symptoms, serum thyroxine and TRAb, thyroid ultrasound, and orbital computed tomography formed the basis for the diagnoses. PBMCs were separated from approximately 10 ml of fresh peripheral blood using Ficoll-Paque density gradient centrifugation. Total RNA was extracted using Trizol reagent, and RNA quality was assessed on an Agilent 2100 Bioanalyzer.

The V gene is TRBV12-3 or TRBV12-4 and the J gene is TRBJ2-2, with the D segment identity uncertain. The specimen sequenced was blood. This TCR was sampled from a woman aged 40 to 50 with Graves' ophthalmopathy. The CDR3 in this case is CASSLQVTGELFF. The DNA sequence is TGTGCCAGCAGTCTCCAGGTTACCGGGGAGCTGTTTTTT.